This is a list of T cell receptor beta chains from one sample in a study of blood T cell repertoires in COVID-19. Produced via immunoSEQ multiplex PCR; TCRdb's table is partial and in-frame only. The table has approximately 120,000 clones, more than 80% seen once. The sequenced material came from peripheral blood. Receptors originate from a woman older than 75 with COVID-19, enrolled during active disease. CDR3s include the opening cysteine and the closing phenylalanine or tryptophan. Fields, in order: V gene, J gene, clone size, D gene, CDR3 protein, CDR3 DNA. A D gene is named only where the DNA matches it firmly. Expanded clones are given a class, and other clones once, few, many or no size at all.

v_gene: TRBV3-1/TRBV3-2
j_gene: TRBJ2-5
abundance: -
d_gene: TRBD1
CDR3aa: CASSHTGTDQETQYF
CDR3nt: TGTGCCAGCAGCCACACCGGGACAGACCAAGAGACCCAGTACTTC

v_gene: TRBV29-1
j_gene: TRBJ1-1
abundance: -
d_gene: -
CDR3aa: CSVGLGPTNTEAFF
CDR3nt: TGCAGCGTTGGATTGGGTCCGACAAACACTGAAGCTTTCTTT

v_gene: TRBV5-1
j_gene: TRBJ2-1
abundance: -
d_gene: -
CDR3aa: CASSPVVGVAYNEQFF
CDR3nt: TGCGCCAGCAGCCCTGTTGTGGGAGTCGCGTACAATGAGCAGTTCTTC

v_gene: TRBV19
j_gene: TRBJ1-2
abundance: -
d_gene: -
CDR3aa: CASSEVAYGYTF
CDR3nt: TGTGCCAGTAGTGAGGTGGCTTATGGCTACACCTTC

v_gene: TRBV7-2
j_gene: TRBJ2-3
abundance: -
d_gene: -
CDR3aa: CASSVVREDTQYF
CDR3nt: TGTGCCAGCAGCGTTGTCAGGGAAGATACGCAGTATTTT

v_gene: TRBV9
j_gene: TRBJ2-7
abundance: -
d_gene: TRBD1
CDR3aa: CASSPGQGFYEQYF
CDR3nt: TGTGCCAGCAGCCCGGGACAGGGGTTTTACGAGCAGTACTTC

v_gene: TRBV6-1
j_gene: TRBJ2-5
abundance: -
d_gene: TRBD2
CDR3aa: CASSEALRSGRQETQYF
CDR3nt: TGTGCCAGCAGTGAAGCGCTTCGAAGCGGGAGACAAGAGACCCAGTACTTC

v_gene: TRBV6-6
j_gene: TRBJ2-1
abundance: few
d_gene: -
CDR3aa: CASSRNLPGLHNEQFF
CDR3nt: TGTGCCAGCAGTCGAAATCTTCCGGGACTCCACAATGAGCAGTTCTTC

v_gene: TRBV5-1
j_gene: TRBJ2-7
abundance: -
d_gene: -
CDR3aa: CASSSDTLTSYEQYF
CDR3nt: TGCGCCAGCAGCTCCGACACATTGACATCCTACGAGCAGTACTTC

v_gene: TRBV9
j_gene: TRBJ2-1
abundance: -
d_gene: -
CDR3aa: CASSAYPRASSYNEQFF
CDR3nt: TGTGCCAGCAGCGCCTACCCCCGAGCAAGCTCCTACAATGAGCAGTTCTTC

v_gene: TRBV2
j_gene: TRBJ1-5
abundance: -
d_gene: -
CDR3aa: CASKQDSNQPQHF
CDR3nt: TGTGCCAGCAAACAGGATAGCAATCAGCCCCAGCATTTT

v_gene: TRBV7-2
j_gene: TRBJ2-7
abundance: -
d_gene: -
CDR3aa: CASSLPSLREQYF
CDR3nt: TGTGCCAGCAGCTTACCTAGTCTGCGCGAGCAGTACTTC

v_gene: TRBV18
j_gene: TRBJ1-2
abundance: few
d_gene: TRBD1
CDR3aa: CASSPQGTGTYGYTF
CDR3nt: TGTGCCAGCTCACCACAAGGGACAGGGACGTACGGCTACACCTTC

v_gene: TRBV28
j_gene: TRBJ2-7
abundance: -
d_gene: -
CDR3aa: CASSSVAQYF
CDR3nt: TGTGCCAGCAGTTCGGTTGCCCAGTACTTC

v_gene: TRBV9
j_gene: TRBJ1-1
abundance: -
d_gene: -
CDR3aa: CASSVEAGPEAFF
CDR3nt: TGTGCCAGCAGCGTAGAGGCAGGGCCTGAAGCTTTCTTT

v_gene: TRBV7-7
j_gene: TRBJ2-5
abundance: -
d_gene: TRBD1
CDR3aa: CASSVTGTGLETQYF
CDR3nt: TGTGCTAGCAGCGTTACCGGGACAGGGCTCGAGACCCAGTACTTC

v_gene: TRBV18
j_gene: TRBJ2-3
abundance: -
d_gene: TRBD2
CDR3aa: CASSYVPGLAGGTSTDTQYF
CDR3nt: TGTGCCAGCTCATACGTACCGGGACTAGCGGGAGGGACAAGCACAGATACGCAGTATTTT

v_gene: TRBV10-3
j_gene: TRBJ1-3
abundance: once
d_gene: -
CDR3aa: CAISARWGGENTIYF
CDR3nt: TGTGCCATCAGTGCCCGATGGGGAGGGGAAAACACCATATATTTT

v_gene: TRBV21-1
j_gene: TRBJ1-2
abundance: -
d_gene: -
CDR3aa: CASSKVVTVSNYGYTF
CDR3nt: TGTGCCAGCAGCAAAGTAGTGACAGTTTCTAACTATGGCTACACCTTC

v_gene: TRBV4-2
j_gene: TRBJ2-7
abundance: -
d_gene: TRBD2
CDR3aa: CASSEFGTSAYHEQYF
CDR3nt: TGTGCCAGCAGCGAGTTTGGGACTAGCGCCTATCACGAGCAGTACTTC

v_gene: TRBV6-2/TRBV6-3
j_gene: TRBJ2-2
abundance: -
d_gene: -
CDR3aa: CASSRGGAANTGELFF
CDR3nt: TGTGCCAGCAGCCGGGGCGGGGCAGCTAACACCGGGGAGCTGTTTTTT

v_gene: TRBV25-1
j_gene: TRBJ1-2
abundance: -
d_gene: -
CDR3aa: CASSENLIGYGYTF
CDR3nt: TGTGCCAGCAGTGAAAACCTAATCGGGTATGGCTACACCTTC